This T cell receptor beta chain was identified in a study of T cell responses to AZD1222 COVID-19 vaccine. The method was immunoSEQ multiplex PCR; TCRdb's version includes in-frame clones alone and lacks a portion of them. The table records under 120,000 clones, more than 90% of them present only once. General study findings and limits: Nearly half of the spike-specific TCRs reportedly recognize variant regions that carry no mutations. Most donors were white British and more were female, and clonal diversity was possibly underestimated. Spike-specific TCR breadth and depth were elevated following two AZD1222 doses. Recipients of AZD1222 seropositive at baseline numbered only 5 to 7.

With regard to this clone: Its cognate antigen is unknown.

The CDR3 sequence is 13 residues long. The germline gives CDR1 GTSNPN, CDR2 SVGIG (reference sequence). V was trimmed by 0 bases and J by 3 bases, leaving 5 bases between them. Specimen: peripheral blood, collected on day 0 of AZD1222 vaccination. The rearrangement uses TRBV30 and TRBJ2-2, with D uncertain. The TCR comes from an adult in good health. CDR3 sequence: CAWSVGDTGELFF. CDR3 DNA sequence: TGTGCCTGGAGTGTAGGTGACACCGGGGAGCTGTTTTTT.